The 5 T cell receptor beta chains below come from one sample, sequenced in a study of T cells after posttransplantation cyclophosphamide. The assay was immunoSEQ multiplex PCR, and TCRdb's table has in-frame clones only and misses some. The profile covers a few thousand clones, with roughly 58% appearing a single time and around 16% taken by the ten largest. Sequences were obtained from memory CD8+ T cells sorted from blood. All receptors come from a woman aged 60-75 years in good health, CMV-negative, and a related stem cell transplant donor.

The J gene is TRBJ2-1, the V gene TRBV11-3; no firm D call. The CDR3 has 13 residues. Deletions cut 6 bases from V and 0 bases from J, with 6 bases between. Germline V lookup: CDR1 SGHNT, CDR2 YENEEA. The CDR3 DNA sequence: TGTGCCAGCAGTCGTAGCTCCTACAATGAGCAGTTCTTC. It codes for CASSRSSYNEQFF.

The CDR3 spells CASSLVFPTGELFF. The CDR3 DNA follows: TGTGCCAGCAGCTTAGTTTTCCCGACCGGGGAGCTGTTTTTT. The chain combines TRBV7-2 with TRBJ2-2; D is unresolved. This CDR3 is built from 14 residues. Germline loops: CDR1 SGHTA, CDR2 FQGNSA. V was pared by 1 base and J by 5 bases, with 8 bases between.

The sample holds a few counts of this clone. This chain uses TRBV7-9 with TRBJ2-7; 13 bases map to TRBD2. Germline-derived CDR1 and CDR2 are SEHNR and FQNEAQ (reference sequence). J gave up 2 bases and V 5 bases, and 0 bases lay outside the gene matches. The CDR3 extends over 14 amino acids. For the CDR3, the DNA is TGTGCCAGCAGCGGGACTAGCGGGGCCTACGAGCAGTACTTC. It specifies CASSGTSGAYEQYF. Full variable domain (outside the CDR3, taken from reference TRBV7-9 and TRBJ2-7): DTGVSQNPRHKITKRGQNVTFRCDPISEHNRLYWYRQTLGQGPEFLTYFQNEAQLEKSRLLSDRFSAERPKGSFSTLEIQRTEQGDSAMYLCASSGTSGAYEQYFGPGTRLTVT.

This chain links TRBV11-3 with TRBJ2-6; D remains ambiguous. V was cut by 8 bases and J by 1 base, with 21 bases left in between. The CDR3 loop spans 18 amino acids. CDR1 is SGHNT, CDR2 YENEEA, per germline. CDR3 DNA: TGTGCCAGCCCGACGGAGAACGGTCTAATATCTGGGGCCAACGTCCTGACTTTC. This translates into CASPTENGLISGANVLTF.

This clone was picked up a small number of times. V usage is TRBV29-1 and J usage is TRBJ1-2; D is undetermined. Trimming cost V 0 bases and J 4 bases, with 12 bases left between them. The CDR3 has 14 residues. Germline V CDR1 and CDR2: SQVTM, ANQGSEA. The CDR3 sequence: CSVEDKRQIYGYTF. The CDR3 region has the DNA TGCAGCGTTGAAGATAAGAGGCAGATCTATGGCTACACCTTC.